This T cell receptor (beta chain) was observed in a study of blood T cell repertoires in COVID-19. Study-level information: The study drew acute and convalescent COVID-19 samples from the United States, Italy and Spain. Nucleic acid was either cDNA or gDNA, and it came from T cells, B-cell-depleted T cells, or PBMCs.

The CDR3 runs to 15 residues. After removal of 0 bases from V and 8 bases from J, the junction contained 7 bases not matched to a gene. Germline values: CDR1 SGHRS, CDR2 YFSETQ. This clone was seen just once. As processed by the authors: Nucleated cell counts were estimated from reference gene primer amplification. Profiled with immunoSEQ multiplex PCR; TCRdb holds only in-frame clones, not every one. The DNA was the basis for D and trimming; V, J and clone size are from that table. Of more than 150,000 clones listed, over 75% are singletons. This chain joins TRBV5-1 and TRBJ1-4, with 7 bases matching TRBD1. The sequence was collected from a man aged 50-59 years who had recovered from COVID-19. Material for sequencing was peripheral blood. The CDR3 DNA reads as TGCGCCAGCAGCTTGGATGGTCAGGGGGACGAAAAACTGTTTTTT. It is translated as CASSLDGQGDEKLFF.